This entry lists 14 T cell receptor beta chains sequenced from one sample in a study of blood T cell repertoires in COVID-19. Libraries were prepared by immunoSEQ multiplex PCR; TCRdb keeps only in-frame clonotypes and omits some of them. The data contain roughly 180,000 clones, more than 80% of them singletons. Sample: peripheral blood. The receptors shown here come from a woman aged 40 to 55 with COVID-19, enrolled during active disease.

This sequence joins TRBV20-1 and TRBJ2-1; perhaps TRBD2 as D (6 bases). Trimming took 4 bases from V and 8 from J, leaving 9 bases between them. CDR1 and CDR2 from the germline V gene are DFQATT and SNEGSKA (reference sequence). The CDR3 loop spans 11 amino acids. CDR3 sequence: CSATRDYEQFF. DNA of the CDR3: TGCAGTGCTACCCGGGACTATGAGCAGTTCTTC.

V gene TRBV9 combines with J gene TRBJ2-2; 8 positions agree with TRBD2. This CDR3 spans 17 amino acids. CDR1 is SGDLS and CDR2 is YYNGEE in the germline V gene. The V gene end was trimmed by 4 bases and the J gene end by 0 bases; junction bases not matched to a gene: 8. CDR3 sequence reads: CASSIRGGTANTGELFF. CDR3 coding DNA: TGTGCCAGCAGCATTCGGGGGGGCACCGCGAACACCGGGGAGCTGTTTTTT.

The chain links TRBV6-6 to TRBJ2-6; D remains ambiguous. CDR3 length: 13 residues. The V end lost 10 bases, the J end lost 0 bases, and 7 bases lay between the germline ends. Germline loops: CDR1 MNHNY, CDR2 SVGAGI (reference sequence). The CDR3: CAISFSGANVLTF. The CDR3 DNA reads as TGTGCCATATCCTTCTCTGGGGCCAACGTCCTGACTTTC.

The chain joins TRBV6-5 to TRBJ2-5; no firm D call. V was cut by 6 bases and J by 4 bases, with 9 bases left in between. CDR1 MNHEY and CDR2 SVGAGI come from the germline V gene. The CDR3 is made up of 12 amino acids. The DNA of the CDR3 is TGTGCCAGCAGCCCAGATGGAGAGACCCAGTACTTC. Amino acid sequence: CASSPDGETQYF.

The V call is TRBV3-1 (or the pseudogene TRBV3-2), the J call TRBJ2-3; 12 bases are shared with TRBD2. J gave up 2 bases and V 4 bases, and 4 bases lay outside the gene matches. Germline V lookup: CDR1 LGHDT, CDR2 YNNKEL (reference sequence). The CDR3 has 16 residues. The CDR3: CASSLRLAGDTDTQYF. DNA of the CDR3: TGTGCCAGCAGCCTCAGACTAGCGGGAGACACAGATACGCAGTATTTT.

CDR3 coding DNA: TGTGCCAGCAGCGTCGGGAGATCAGATACGCAGTATTTT. This sequence encodes CASSVGRSDTQYF. The rearrangement uses TRBV9 and TRBJ2-3, with D perhaps TRBD2 (6 bases). CDR1 SGDLS and CDR2 YYNGEE come from the germline V gene. V lost 2 bases to trimming and J lost 4 bases, with 8 bases between them. The CDR3 runs 13 residues.

Worth noting for this clone: The conserved phenylalanine or tryptophan normally closing the CDR3 is absent here, so this likely arose from a read error. The limits of the CDR3 on the DNA are not certain, so only TCRdb's listed CDR3 is given. The J gene is TRBJ2-7, the V gene TRBV10-2; the table's D gene call, TRBD2, was not cross checked with the DNA. The CDR3 extends over 12 residues, inclusive of both ends. The germline CDR1 and CDR2 sequences are WSHSY and SAAADI. The CDR3 spells CASSDLPGLASL.

This sequence joins TRBV18 and TRBJ2-3, with 11 bases identical to TRBD2. The CDR3 runs 16 residues. V was clipped by 4 bases and J by 4 bases; unmatched bases: 7. The germline CDR1 and CDR2 sequences are KGHSH and LQKENI. CDR3 protein: CASSQASGRLSDTQYF. In nucleotides, the CDR3 is TGTGCCAGCTCACAGGCTAGCGGGAGGTTGTCAGATACGCAGTATTTT. The whole variable domain, remainder taken from reference TRBV18 and TRBJ2-3, is NAGVMQNPRHLVRRRGQEARLRCSPMKGHSHVYWYRQLPEEGLKFMVYLQKENIIDESGMPKERFSAEFPKEGPSILRIQQVVRGDSAAYFCASSQASGRLSDTQYFGPGTRLTVL.

The CDR3 bases are TGTGCCAGCAGCTCCACAGGGGTCAGCAACTATGGCTACACCTTC. Amino acids: CASSSTGVSNYGYTF. This chain uses TRBV7-8 with TRBJ1-2; 7 bases agree with TRBD1. Losses at the gene ends were 4 bases for V and 2 bases for J; bases not matched to a gene: 7. CDR1 is SGHVS, CDR2 FQNEAQ, per germline. CDR3 length: 15 residues.

The CDR3 DNA reads as TGTGCCAGCAGCTTAGTAGCGGGAGGGGTGACAGATACGCAGTATTTT. Translated, it gives CASSLVAGGVTDTQYF. The rearrangement uses TRBV13 and TRBJ2-3, with 11 bases identical to TRBD2. The ends lost 1 base at V and 3 bases at J; junction bases unmatched: 3. The CDR3 loop spans 16 amino acids. Looked up from germline, CDR1 is PRHDT and CDR2 is FYEKMQ (reference sequence).

V gene TRBV2 combines with J gene TRBJ2-5, with TRBD2 matching over 9 bases. V dropped 7 bases and J dropped 1; count of bases not matched to a gene: 7. CDR3 length: 15 amino acids. CDR1 is SNHLY and CDR2 is FYNNEI in the germline V gene. As DNA, the CDR3 is TGTGCCAGCAACTCAGCGGGGGGCCTCCAAGAGACCCAGTACTTC. This codes for CASNSAGGLQETQYF.

This rearrangement joins TRBV10-3 to TRBJ1-6; 7 nucleotides agree with TRBD1. With 0 bases clipped from V and 7 bases from J, the junction kept 3 bases outside the gene matches. The CDR3 is 15 amino acids. Germline-derived CDR1 and CDR2 are ENHRY and SYGVKD. In DNA form, the CDR3 reads TGTGCCATCAGTGAGTCGTTCAGGGGGAATTCACCCCTCCACTTT. Its translation is CAISESFRGNSPLHF.

The rearrangement joins TRBV6-5 to TRBJ1-4; TRBD1 is a possible D gene (6 bases). V shed 2 bases and J shed 4 bases, with 11 bases lying between them. The germline gives CDR1 MNHEY, CDR2 SVGAGI. The CDR3 loop spans 15 amino acids. CDR3 residues: CASSYGQFRNEKLFF. Here the CDR3 DNA reads TGTGCCAGCAGTTACGGACAGTTTCGTAATGAAAAACTGTTTTTT.

V and J are TRBV27 and TRBJ1-2; the D is unclear. Germline assignment: CDR1 MNHEY and CDR2 SMNVEV (reference sequence). CDR3 size: 14 residues. V lost 6 bases to trimming and J lost 4 bases, with 15 bases between them. CDR3 region: CASRTTDSIYGYTF. In DNA, the CDR3 is TGTGCCAGCAGGACCACCGACTCAATCTATGGCTACACCTTC.